This TCR beta chain was identified in a study of CD8 T cells in Susac syndrome. In blood CD8+ and CD4+ T cells, TCR beta underwent sequencing. Random hexamers were used to reverse transcribe about 0.5 to 1 ug of RNA. TCR beta CDR3 was amplified by immunoSEQ multiplex PCR. This amplification extended across 54 Vbeta and 13 Jbeta segments. Each CDR3 protein is one row after TCRdb ran MiXCR on the immunoSEQ multiplex PCR reads. The sample carries approximately 280,000 distinct CDR3 sequences, around 84% recorded once. The sequence was obtained from a human donor with multiple sclerosis. Input material: CD8+ T cells from PBMCs.

The CDR3 coding sequence is TGTGCCAGCAGCCAAGATACCGGAAAGTACGACGACACAGATACGCAGTATTTT. Protein product: CASSQDTGKYDDTDTQYF. The J gene is TRBJ2-3, the V gene TRBV14, with D unresolved. Trimming cost V 0 bases and J 2 bases, with 18 bases left between them. This CDR3 is 18 amino acids long. The germline CDR1 and CDR2 sequences are SGHDN and FVKESK.